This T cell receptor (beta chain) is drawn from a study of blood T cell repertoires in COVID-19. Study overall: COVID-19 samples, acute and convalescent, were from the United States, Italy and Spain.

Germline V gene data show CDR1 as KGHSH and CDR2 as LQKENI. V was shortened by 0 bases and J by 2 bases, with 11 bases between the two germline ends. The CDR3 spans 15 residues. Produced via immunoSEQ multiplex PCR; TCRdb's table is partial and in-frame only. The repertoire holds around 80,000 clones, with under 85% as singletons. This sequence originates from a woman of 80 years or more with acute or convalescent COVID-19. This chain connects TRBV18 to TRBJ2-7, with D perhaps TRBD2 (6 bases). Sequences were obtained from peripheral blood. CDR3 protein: CASSPPGSGTYEQYF. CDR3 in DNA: TGTGCCAGCTCACCACCAGGTAGCGGAACCTACGAGCAGTACTTC.